This T cell receptor beta chain was profiled in a study of cytomegalovirus exposure and HLA in healthy donors. Overall study findings and caveats: Sequencing likely generated an artifact that appeared as a cluster of highly shared sequence variants.

This clone has more than one count but fewer than ten. Its antigen remains unknown. The CDR3 has 15 amino acids. Trimming took off 0 bases at V and 0 bases at J, with 8 bases between the two ends. Germline-derived CDR1 and CDR2 are SGHNT and YYREEE (reference sequence). Primers included in the PCR were 60 Vbeta and 13 Jbeta primers. The assay was immunoSEQ multiplex PCR, and TCRdb's table has in-frame clones only and misses some. Here the sample spans over 150,000 clones, 75% to 90% being singletons. The sequence came from a boy between 2 and 10 years old in good health and CMV-seronegative. The sequenced sample consisted of PBMCs. The chain has TRBV5-4 and TRBJ2-3; maybe TRBD1 (6 bases). Here the CDR3 DNA reads TGTGCCAGCAGCTTGGACAGGGCGAGCACAGATACGCAGTATTTT. Residues: CASSLDRASTDTQYF.